Listed here are 16 T cell receptor beta chains from one sample, sequenced in a study of cytotoxic CD8 clonotypes in ibrutinib-treated CLL. This table comes from immunoSEQ multiplex PCR, and its TCRdb copy is limited to in-frame clones, with some not included. The sample has roughly 200,000 clones; around 72% are singletons. The source material was PBMCs, sampled after 24 months of ibrutinib treatment. These receptors originate from a human donor with chronic lymphocytic leukemia.

This clone was detected a few times. V is TRBV4-3 and J is TRBJ2-1; no definite D call. In germline, CDR1 is LGHNA, CDR2 YSLEER. Trimming removed 0 bases from V and 5 bases from J, with 11 bases in between. The CDR3 has 15 residues. This CDR3 reads CASSQDVLHHNEQFF. CDR3 nucleotide sequence: TGCGCCAGCAGCCAAGATGTTTTACACCACAATGAGCAGTTCTTC.

This sequence joins TRBV9 and TRBJ2-1; 8 positions match TRBD2. The junction had 12 bases not matched to a gene; V was cut back by 4 bases and J by 0 bases. CDR3 length equals 18 residues. Germline lookup yields CDR1 SGDLS and CDR2 YYNGEE. The CDR3 protein is CASSYGTRRLSSYNEQFF. The CDR3 DNA reads as TGTGCCAGCAGCTACGGGACTAGACGTCTTAGCTCCTACAATGAGCAGTTCTTC.

The genes are TRBV5-1 and TRBJ2-7, with 8 bases matching TRBD1. The CDR3 loop spans 14 amino acids. Germline V CDR1 and CDR2: SGHRS, YFSETQ. The trim removed 4 bases at V and 6 bases at J, leaving 9 bases unmatched. The CDR3 nucleotides are TGCGCCAGCAGCCCGAACGGACAGGGTTTCGAGCAGTACTTC. Translating gives CASSPNGQGFEQYF.

This clone was seen a few times. The V call is TRBV15, the J call TRBJ1-2; the match to TRBD1 covers 12 bases. The CDR3 totals 15 residues. Germline V CDR1 and CDR2: LNHNV, YYDKDF (reference sequence). Unmatched junction bases numbered 6, after V lost 4 bases and J lost 6 bases. CDR3 DNA: TGTGCCACCAGCATTGGGACAGGGGGCTCAGATGGCTACACCTTC. This translates into CATSIGTGGSDGYTF.

Comments on this clone: Other DNA sequences in the sample encode the same CDR3. The chain has TRBV5-1 and TRBJ2-7; unclear D gene. Germline V gene lookup returns CDR1 SGHRS and CDR2 YFSETQ. Trimming left V 0 bases short and J 1 base short, with 8 bases between. This CDR3 contains 14 residues. CDR3 loop: CASSLGTDSYEQYF. For the CDR3, the DNA is TGCGCCAGCAGCTTGGGCACAGATTCCTACGAGCAGTACTTC.

This clone appeared once. The V and J genes are TRBV29-1 and TRBJ2-5; perhaps TRBD1 as D (6 bases). Per germline, CDR1 SQVTM and CDR2 ANQGSEA. The ends were cut back, 5 bases at V and 7 bases at J, with 35 bases in the middle. This CDR3 is built from 19 residues. In DNA, the CDR3 is TGCAGCGTTCAACCACAGTACAGGGTTTGGGGGAGAGACCCTGGGACCCAGTACTTC. This gives the protein CSVQPQYRVWGRDPGTQYF.

The chain carries TRBV19 and TRBJ1-4; 7 nucleotides line up with TRBD1. The V and J ends lost 5 bases and 6 bases, in that order; junction bases with no gene match: 6. CDR1 and CDR2 (germline): LNHDA, SQIVND (reference sequence). CDR3 size: 14 residues. The CDR3 DNA is TGTGCCAGTAGTGAGGAGACAGGGTATGAAAAACTGTTTTTT. It yields the protein CASSEETGYEKLFF.

This rearrangement joins TRBV27 to TRBJ2-1; 11 bases are a match to TRBD2. Germline V CDR1 and CDR2: MNHEY, SMNVEV (reference sequence). The length of the CDR3 is 16 residues. The V segment lost 5 bases and the J segment 1 base; nucleotides outside the gene matches: 4. CDR3 sequence reads: CASSRLAGGSYNEQFF. The CDR3 nucleotides read TGTGCCAGCAGTAGGCTAGCGGGAGGTTCCTACAATGAGCAGTTCTTC.

The chain is built from TRBV28 and TRBJ2-1, with 7 positions matching TRBD2. Germline V CDR1 and CDR2: MDHEN, SYDVKM. The V gene end was trimmed by 9 bases and the J gene end by 2 bases; junction bases not matched to a gene: 7. The CDR3 consists of 14 residues. CDR3 sequence (DNA): TGTGCCAGTTTAGCGGGCGTCACCTACAATGAGCAGTTCTTC. Translated, it gives CASLAGVTYNEQFF.

The rearrangement links TRBV18 to TRBJ2-7; D unresolved. Trimming cost V 4 bases and J 3 bases, with 13 bases left between them. This CDR3 has 14 residues. CDR1 and CDR2 from the germline V gene are KGHSH and LQKENI. The CDR3 region is CASSLQTFGYEQYF. The CDR3 DNA reads as TGTGCCAGCTCACTCCAAACTTTCGGCTACGAGCAGTACTTC.

V usage is TRBV11-3 and J usage is TRBJ2-3; D is unresolved. The CDR3 runs to 12 residues. The V end was cut by 0 bases, the J end by 2 bases, with 0 bases between. The germline gives CDR1 SGHNT, CDR2 YENEEA. CDR3 residues: CASSLDTDTQYF. The CDR3 DNA reads TGTGCCAGCAGCTTAGACACAGATACGCAGTATTTT.

The chain combines TRBV7-2 with TRBJ2-7; tentatively, D is TRBD2 (6 bases). The CDR3 sequence is 14 residues long. The germline V gene encodes CDR1 SGHTA and CDR2 FQGNSA. V was shortened by 1 base and J by 5 bases, with 12 bases between the two germline ends. The CDR3 sequence: CASSLVRGSHEQYF. In DNA, the CDR3 is TGTGCCAGCAGCTTAGTACGGGGGTCCCACGAGCAGTACTTC. The entire variable domain, with the rest obtained from reference TRBV7-2 and TRBJ2-7, is as follows: GAGVSQSPSNKVTEKGKDVELRCDPISGHTALYWYRQSLGQGLEFLIYFQGNSAPDKSGLPSDRFSAERTGGSVSTLTIQRTQQEDSAVYLCASSLVRGSHEQYFGPGTRLTVT.

V gene TRBV28 combines with J gene TRBJ2-7; TRBD2 agrees at 14 bases. Germline lookup yields CDR1 MDHEN and CDR2 SYDVKM. With 7 bases clipped from V and 4 bases from J, the junction kept 9 bases outside the gene matches. This CDR3 comprises 16 residues. CDR3 sequence (DNA): TGTGCCAGCATCGAGCTCGGGACTAGCGGGAGTTACGAGCAGTACTTC. Residues: CASIELGTSGSYEQYF. Full variable domain (missing parts from reference TRBV28 and TRBJ2-7): DVKVTQSSRYLVKRTGEKVFLECVQDMDHENMFWYRQDPGLGLRLIYFSYDVKMKEKGDIPEGYSVSREKKERFSLILESASTNQTSMYLCASIELGTSGSYEQYFGPGTRLTVT.

The chain uses TRBV30 and TRBJ2-1; 13 nucleotides align to TRBD2. This CDR3 region has 21 residues. J gave up 3 bases and V 0 bases, and 17 bases lay outside the gene matches. CDR1 and CDR2 (germline): GTSNPN, SVGIG (reference sequence). The CDR3 loop is CAWSVHSGGLAGVGNYNEQFF. The DNA of the CDR3 is TGTGCCTGGAGTGTCCATTCCGGCGGACTAGCGGGAGTCGGTAACTACAATGAGCAGTTCTTC.

The genes are TRBV27 and TRBJ2-1; no clear D. Looked up from germline, CDR1 is MNHEY and CDR2 is SMNVEV (reference sequence). The CDR3 sequence is 12 residues long. The V gene lost 8 bases and the J gene lost 4 bases, with 9 bases spanning the gap. CDR3: CASLDLYNEQFF. CDR3 DNA: TGTGCCAGCCTGGACCTGTACAATGAGCAGTTCTTC.

The CDR3: CASSEGRGQVNEQFF. CDR3 nucleotides: TGTGCCAGCAGTGAGGGCAGGGGGCAGGTCAATGAGCAGTTCTTC. V gene TRBV2 combines with J gene TRBJ2-1; 8 bases fit TRBD1. The germline V gene has CDR1 SNHLY and CDR2 FYNNEI. V shed 3 bases and J 6 bases; nucleotides not matched to a gene: 7. The CDR3 spans 15 residues.